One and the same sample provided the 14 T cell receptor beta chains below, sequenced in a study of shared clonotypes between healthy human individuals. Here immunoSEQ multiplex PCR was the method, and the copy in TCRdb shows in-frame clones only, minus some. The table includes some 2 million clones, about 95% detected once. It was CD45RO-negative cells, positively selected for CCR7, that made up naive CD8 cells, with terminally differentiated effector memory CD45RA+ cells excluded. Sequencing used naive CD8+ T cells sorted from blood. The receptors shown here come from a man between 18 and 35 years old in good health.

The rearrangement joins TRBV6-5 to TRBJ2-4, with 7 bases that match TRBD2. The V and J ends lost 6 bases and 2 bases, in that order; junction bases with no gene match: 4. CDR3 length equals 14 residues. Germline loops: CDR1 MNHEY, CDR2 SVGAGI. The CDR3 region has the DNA TGTGCCAGCAGCCCACTAGCGTCCAAAAACATTCAGTACTTC. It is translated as CASSPLASKNIQYF.

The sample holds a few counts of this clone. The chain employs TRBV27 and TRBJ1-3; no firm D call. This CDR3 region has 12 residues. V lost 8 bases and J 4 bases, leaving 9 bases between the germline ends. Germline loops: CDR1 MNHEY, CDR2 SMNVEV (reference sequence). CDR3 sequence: CASSPEGNTIYF. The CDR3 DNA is TGTGCCAGCTCGCCGGAGGGAAACACCATATATTTT.

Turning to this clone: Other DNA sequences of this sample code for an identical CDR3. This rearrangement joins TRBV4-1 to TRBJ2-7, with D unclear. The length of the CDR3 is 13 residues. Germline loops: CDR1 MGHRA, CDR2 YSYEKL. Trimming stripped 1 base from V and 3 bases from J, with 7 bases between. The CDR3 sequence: CASSQGPSYEQYF. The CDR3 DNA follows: TGCGCCAGCAGCCAAGGGCCTAGCTACGAGCAGTACTTC.

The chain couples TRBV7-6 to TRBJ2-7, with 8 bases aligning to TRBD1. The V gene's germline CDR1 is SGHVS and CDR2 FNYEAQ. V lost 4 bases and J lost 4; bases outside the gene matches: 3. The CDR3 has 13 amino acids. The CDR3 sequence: CASSYRDRYEQYF. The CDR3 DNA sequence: TGTGCCAGCAGCTACCGGGACAGGTACGAGCAGTACTTC. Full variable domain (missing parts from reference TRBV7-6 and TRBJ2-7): GAGVSQSPRYKVTKRGQDVALRCDPISGHVSLYWYRQALGQGPEFLTYFNYEAQQDKSGLPNDRFSAERPEGSISTLTIQRTEQRDSAMYRCASSYRDRYEQYFGPGTRLTVT.

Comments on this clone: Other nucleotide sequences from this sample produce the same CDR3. CDR3 DNA sequence: TGTGCCAGCAGTTTGACAGGGAGCACTGAAGCTTTCTTT. It specifies CASSLTGSTEAFF. The chain carries TRBV6-6 and TRBJ1-1; TRBD1 aligns across 7 bases. This CDR3 spans 13 amino acids. Germline lookup yields CDR1 MNHNY and CDR2 SVGAGI (reference sequence). V was pared by 4 bases and J by 4 bases, with 3 bases of the junction left unmatched.

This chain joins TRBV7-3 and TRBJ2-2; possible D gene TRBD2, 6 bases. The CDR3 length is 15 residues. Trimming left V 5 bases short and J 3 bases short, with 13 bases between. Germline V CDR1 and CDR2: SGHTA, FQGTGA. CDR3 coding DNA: TGTGCCAGCAGCCCACGGGGGTCGGACACCGGGGAGCTGTTTTTT. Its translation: CASSPRGSDTGELFF. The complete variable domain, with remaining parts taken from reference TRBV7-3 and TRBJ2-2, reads GAGVSQTPSNKVTEKGKYVELRCDPISGHTALYWYRQSLGQGPEFLIYFQGTGAADDSGLPNDRFFAVRPEGSVSTLKIQRTERGDSAVYLCASSPRGSDTGELFFGEGSRLTVL.

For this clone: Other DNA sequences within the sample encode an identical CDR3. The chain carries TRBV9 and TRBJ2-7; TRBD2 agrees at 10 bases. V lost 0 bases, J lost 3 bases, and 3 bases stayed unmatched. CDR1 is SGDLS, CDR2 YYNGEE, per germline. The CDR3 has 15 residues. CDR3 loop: CASSVGPSGSYEQYF. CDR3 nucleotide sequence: TGTGCCAGCAGCGTAGGACCTAGCGGGAGCTACGAGCAGTACTTC. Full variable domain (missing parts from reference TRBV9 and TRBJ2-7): DSGVTQTPKHLITATGQRVTLRCSPRSGDLSVYWYQQSLDQGLQFLIQYYNGEERAKGNILERFSAQQFPDLHSELNLSSLELGDSALYFCASSVGPSGSYEQYFGPGTRLTVT.

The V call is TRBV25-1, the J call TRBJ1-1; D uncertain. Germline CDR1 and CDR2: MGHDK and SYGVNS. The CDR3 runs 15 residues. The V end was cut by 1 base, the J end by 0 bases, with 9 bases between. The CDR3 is CASSELEQLNTEAFF. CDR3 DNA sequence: TGTGCCAGCAGTGAATTGGAACAGTTGAACACTGAAGCTTTCTTT. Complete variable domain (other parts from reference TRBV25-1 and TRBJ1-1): EADIYQTPRYLVIGTGKKITLECSQTMGHDKMYWYQQDPGMELHLIHYSYGVNSTEKGDLSSESTVSRIRTEHFPLTLESARPSHTSQYLCASSELEQLNTEAFFGQGTRLTVV.

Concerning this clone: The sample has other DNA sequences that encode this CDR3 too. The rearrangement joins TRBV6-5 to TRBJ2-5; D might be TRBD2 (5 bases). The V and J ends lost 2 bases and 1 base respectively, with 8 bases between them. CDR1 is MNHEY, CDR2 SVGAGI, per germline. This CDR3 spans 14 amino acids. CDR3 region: CASSYTGVQETQYF. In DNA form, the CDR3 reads TGTGCCAGCAGTTACACCGGGGTCCAAGAGACCCAGTACTTC.

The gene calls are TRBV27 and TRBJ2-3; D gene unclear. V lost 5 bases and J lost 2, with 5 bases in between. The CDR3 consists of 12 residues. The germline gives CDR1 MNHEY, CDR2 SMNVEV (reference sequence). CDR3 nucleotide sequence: TGTGCCAGCAGTGGAGACACAGATACGCAGTATTTT. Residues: CASSGDTDTQYF.

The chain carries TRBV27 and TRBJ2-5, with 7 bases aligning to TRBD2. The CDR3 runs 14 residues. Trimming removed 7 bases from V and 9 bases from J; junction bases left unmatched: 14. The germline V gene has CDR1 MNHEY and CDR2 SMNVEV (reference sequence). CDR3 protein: CASMETSDVTSQYF. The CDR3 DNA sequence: TGTGCCAGCATGGAAACTAGCGATGTCACGTCCCAGTACTTC.

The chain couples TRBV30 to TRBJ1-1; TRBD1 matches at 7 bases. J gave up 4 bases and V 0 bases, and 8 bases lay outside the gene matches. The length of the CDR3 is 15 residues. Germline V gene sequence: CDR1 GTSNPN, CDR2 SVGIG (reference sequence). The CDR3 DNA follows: TGTGCCTGGAGTGTATGGGAGGGGGCTAGCACTGAAGCTTTCTTT. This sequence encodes CAWSVWEGASTEAFF.

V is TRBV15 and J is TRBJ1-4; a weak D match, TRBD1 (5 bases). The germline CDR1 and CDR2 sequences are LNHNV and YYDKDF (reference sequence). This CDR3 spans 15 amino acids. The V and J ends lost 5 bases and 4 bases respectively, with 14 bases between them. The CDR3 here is CATSDEEGLNEKLFF. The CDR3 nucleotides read TGTGCCACCAGCGACGAAGAGGGGCTTAATGAAAAACTGTTTTTT.

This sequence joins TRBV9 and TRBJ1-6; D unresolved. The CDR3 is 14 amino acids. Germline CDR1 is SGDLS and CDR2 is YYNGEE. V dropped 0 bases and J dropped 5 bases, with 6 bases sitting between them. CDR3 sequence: CASSVEPDNSPLHF. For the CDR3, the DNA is TGTGCCAGCAGCGTAGAACCCGATAATTCACCCCTCCACTTT. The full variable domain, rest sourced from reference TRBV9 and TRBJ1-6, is DSGVTQTPKHLITATGQRVTLRCSPRSGDLSVYWYQQSLDQGLQFLIQYYNGEERAKGNILERFSAQQFPDLHSELNLSSLELGDSALYFCASSVEPDNSPLHFGNGTRLTVT.